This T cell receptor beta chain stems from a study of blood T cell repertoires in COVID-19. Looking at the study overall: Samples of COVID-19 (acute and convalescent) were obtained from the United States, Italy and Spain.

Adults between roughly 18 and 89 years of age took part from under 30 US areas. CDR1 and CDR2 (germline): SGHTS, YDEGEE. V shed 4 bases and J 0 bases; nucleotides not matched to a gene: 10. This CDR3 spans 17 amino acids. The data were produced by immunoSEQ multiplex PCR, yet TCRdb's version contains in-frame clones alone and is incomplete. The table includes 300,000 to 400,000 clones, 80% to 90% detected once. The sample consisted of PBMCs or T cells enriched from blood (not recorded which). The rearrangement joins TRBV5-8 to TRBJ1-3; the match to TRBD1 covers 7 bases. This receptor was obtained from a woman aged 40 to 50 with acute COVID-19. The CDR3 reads CASSIRDSSNSGNTIYF. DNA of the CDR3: TGTGCCAGCAGCATCCGGGACAGTTCCAACTCTGGAAACACCATATATTTT.